This T cell receptor (beta chain) was retrieved from a study of immune cell composition in non-small cell lung cancer. Study-level points and caveats: TIL tumour reactivity correlated with maximal tumour-associated clone frequency in adenocarcinoma. Tumour-associated clones >0.5% occurred in roughly 35% of adenocarcinomas, approximately 79% of squamous.

The CDR3 consists of 14 residues. Germline values: CDR1 MNHNS, CDR2 SASEGT. V lost 4 bases and J lost 2; bases outside the gene matches: 4. Notes on this clone: Its antigen remains unidentified.

The method was immunoSEQ multiplex PCR; TCRdb's version includes in-frame clones alone and lacks a portion of them. In the table there are around 3,700 clones, about 83% of which are singletons. J is TRBJ2-7 and V is TRBV6-1, with TRBD2 matching over 8 bases. Sequencing input: lung tumor tissue. The TCR was taken from a human donor with non-small cell lung cancer. CDR3 sequence reads: CASSVRLATYEQYF. As DNA, the CDR3 is TGTGCCAGCAGTGTCCGACTAGCGACCTACGAGCAGTACTTC.